This T cell receptor (beta chain) is drawn from a study of blood T cell repertoires in COVID-19. Study as a whole: COVID-19 samples, acute and convalescent, were from the United States, Italy and Spain. In each case, the material was cDNA or gDNA derived from T cells, B-cell-depleted T cells, or PBMCs.

The germline V gene has CDR1 MNHEY and CDR2 SVGAGI. V lost 0 bases, J lost 4 bases, and 3 bases stayed unmatched. The CDR3 extends over 15 amino acids. Sequencing used immunoSEQ multiplex PCR; TCRdb keeps in-frame clones, though not all of them. The repertoire holds about 260,000 clones, with around 90% as singletons. The receptor was derived from a woman in her thirties or forties with acute or convalescent COVID-19. The specimen was peripheral blood. V usage is TRBV6-5 and J usage is TRBJ1-5, with 7 bases lining up with TRBD1. CDR3 nucleotide sequence: TGTGCCAGCAGTTACTCGTTGACAGGGAATCAGCCCCAGCATTTT. Translating gives CASSYSLTGNQPQHF.